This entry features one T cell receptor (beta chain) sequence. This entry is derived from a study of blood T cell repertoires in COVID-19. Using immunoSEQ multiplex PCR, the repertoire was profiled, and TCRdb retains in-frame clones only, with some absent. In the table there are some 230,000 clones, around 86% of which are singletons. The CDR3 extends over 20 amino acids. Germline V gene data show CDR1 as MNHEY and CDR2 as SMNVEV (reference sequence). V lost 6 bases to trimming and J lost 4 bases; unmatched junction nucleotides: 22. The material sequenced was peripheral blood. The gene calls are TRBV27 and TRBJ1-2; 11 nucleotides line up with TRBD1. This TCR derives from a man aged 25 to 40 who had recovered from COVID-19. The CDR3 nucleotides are TGTGCCAGCAGCGATGACTTCGGTATATGGACAGGGGGCAGGGGCTATGGCTACACCTTC. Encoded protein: CASSDDFGIWTGGRGYGYTF.